This is a list of T cell receptor beta chains from one sample in a study of molecular identifiers for immune sequencing clone quantification. TCRdb reanalysed the PCR reads using MiXCR and keeps one entry per CDR3 protein. This sample yields some 94,000 distinct CDR3 sequences, of which roughly 23% are seen a single time; 0.6% to 0.9% belongs to the top ten. Sequenced sample: naive CD8+ T cells from blood, with Jurkat cell RNA spiked in. The receptors were gathered from a human donor in good health. Some libraries in this study had Jurkat cell RNA spiked in. Each CDR3 is given with its conserved first and last residue.

TRBV4-1	TRBJ2-2	CASSQDPMDAGELFF
TRBV6-5	TRBJ1-5	CASSYSNYNQPQHF
TRBV12-3/TRBV12-4	TRBJ2-7	CASSLGTRSYEQYF
TRBV29-1	TRBJ2-7	CSALGGTSGSNEQYF
TRBV12-3/TRBV12-4	TRBJ2-3	CGSSYTDTQYF
TRBV4-1	TRBJ2-7	CASSQEPDGYEQYF
TRBV5-6	TRBJ1-1	CASSWGDRGLNTEAFF
TRBV4-3	TRBJ1-1	CASSQGPGGQDTEAFF
TRBV29-1	TRBJ2-7	CSVDSRGEQYF
TRBV6-6	TRBJ2-3	CASSYSGSTDTQYF
TRBV3-1	TRBJ1-1	CASSQDPGYTEAFF
TRBV3-1	TRBJ2-2	CASSQSWTSGNTGELFF
TRBV28	TRBJ2-1	CASSTQGGVSVRQFF
TRBV4-3	TRBJ2-6	CASSQEPMLGGSSGANVLTF
TRBV12-3/TRBV12-4	TRBJ2-5	CASSLHRRETQYF
TRBV29-1	TRBJ2-2	CSVTGLAGTGELFF
TRBV5-4	TRBJ2-7	CASSPTPGTQRYEQYF
TRBV12-3/TRBV12-4	TRBJ1-1	CASSLGRNTEAFF
TRBV7-9	TRBJ1-2	CAGSFTDSYGYTF
TRBV28	TRBJ2-5	CASEREGETQYF
TRBV4-1	TRBJ2-3	CASSQDMPTDTQYF
TRBV4-3	TRBJ2-1	CASSQDLNEQFF
TRBV6-5	TRBJ2-1	CASSYNQGGEQFF
TRBV19	TRBJ1-5	CARGTRRQPQHF
TRBV12-3/TRBV12-4	TRBJ2-2	CASSVAPRTGELFF
TRBV7-3	TRBJ2-1	CASSPRGGSSYNEQFF
TRBV30	TRBJ2-7	CAWSVTGASEQYF
TRBV6-2/TRBV6-3	TRBJ2-1	CATGGGQKINNEQFF
TRBV12-3/TRBV12-4	TRBJ2-1	CASDLDRGQVNEQFF
TRBV30	TRBJ2-1	CAWSFGSYNEQFF
TRBV7-9	TRBJ2-3	CASSFPSSGGMGTDTQYF
TRBV5-6	TRBJ2-7	CASSLVPGSYEQYF
TRBV5-6	TRBJ1-1	CASSLGTGAGNTEAFF
TRBV12-3/TRBV12-4	TRBJ2-2	CASSMDRGLWTGELFF
TRBV18	TRBJ1-1	CASSAQGTEAFF
TRBV7-2	TRBJ2-3	CASSLPSGTGGLDTQYF
TRBV12-3/TRBV12-4	TRBJ2-7	CASSLGVRVYF
TRBV4-3	TRBJ2-3	CASSQETGGTDTQYF
TRBV30	TRBJ2-7	CAWSVLAGYEQYF
TRBV2	TRBJ2-3	CASSGAASGWPTDTQYF
TRBV12-3/TRBV12-4	TRBJ2-3	CASSTRGSSTDTQYF
TRBV7-9	TRBJ2-1	CASSLDPGTDKQFF